This TCR beta chain was retrieved from a study of shared clonotypes between healthy human individuals. The assay was immunoSEQ multiplex PCR, and TCRdb's table has in-frame clones only and misses some. The profile covers some 2,500,000 clones, with 85% to 95% appearing a single time and 0.3% to 0.4% taken by the ten largest. The length of the CDR3 is 14 residues. V lost 1 base, J lost 8 bases, and 14 bases lay in between. Germline-derived CDR1 and CDR2 are MDHEN and SYDVKM. The sequence derives from a man younger than 35 in good health. Some clones in this sample may be carry-over from other donors' samples. The sample was naive CD4+ T cells from PBMCs. Noted subset: CD45RA+ positively selected. This chain links TRBV28 with TRBJ1-1; D is ambiguous. CDR3 amino acids: CASSLFTSPREAFF. The CDR3 DNA follows: TGTGCCAGCAGTTTATTTACGTCCCCAAGAGAAGCTTTCTTT.